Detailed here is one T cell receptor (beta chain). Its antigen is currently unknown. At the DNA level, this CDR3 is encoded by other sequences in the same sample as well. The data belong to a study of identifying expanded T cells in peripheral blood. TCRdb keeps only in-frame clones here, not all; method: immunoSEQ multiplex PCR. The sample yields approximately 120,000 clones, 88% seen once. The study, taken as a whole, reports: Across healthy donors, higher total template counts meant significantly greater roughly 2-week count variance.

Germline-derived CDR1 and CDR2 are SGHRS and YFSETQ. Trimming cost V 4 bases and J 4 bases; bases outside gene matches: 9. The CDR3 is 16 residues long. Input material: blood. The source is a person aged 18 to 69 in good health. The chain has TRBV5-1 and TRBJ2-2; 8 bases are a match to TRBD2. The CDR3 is CASSPPGLAGTGELFF. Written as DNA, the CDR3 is TGCGCCAGCAGCCCCCCCGGGCTAGCGGGCACCGGGGAGCTGTTTTTT.